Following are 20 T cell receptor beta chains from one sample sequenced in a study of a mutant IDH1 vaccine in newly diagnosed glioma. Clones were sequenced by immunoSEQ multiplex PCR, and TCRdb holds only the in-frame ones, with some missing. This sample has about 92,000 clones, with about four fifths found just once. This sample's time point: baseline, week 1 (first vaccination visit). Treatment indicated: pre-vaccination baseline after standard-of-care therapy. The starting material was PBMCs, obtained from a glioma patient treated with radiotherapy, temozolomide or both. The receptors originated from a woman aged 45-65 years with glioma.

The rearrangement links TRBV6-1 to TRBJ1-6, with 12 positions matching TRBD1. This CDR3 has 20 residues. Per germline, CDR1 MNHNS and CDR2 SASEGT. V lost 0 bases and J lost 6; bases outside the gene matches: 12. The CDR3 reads CASSEAQGQGALSVNSPLHF. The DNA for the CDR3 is TGTGCCAGCAGTGAAGCACAGGGACAGGGGGCCTTGTCGGTTAATTCACCCCTCCACTTT.

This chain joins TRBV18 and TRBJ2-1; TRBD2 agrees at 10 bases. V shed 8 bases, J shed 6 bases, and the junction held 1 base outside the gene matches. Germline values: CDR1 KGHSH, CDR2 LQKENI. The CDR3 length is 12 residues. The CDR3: CASRTSGNEQFF. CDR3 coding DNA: TGTGCCAGCCGGACTAGCGGCAATGAGCAGTTCTTC.

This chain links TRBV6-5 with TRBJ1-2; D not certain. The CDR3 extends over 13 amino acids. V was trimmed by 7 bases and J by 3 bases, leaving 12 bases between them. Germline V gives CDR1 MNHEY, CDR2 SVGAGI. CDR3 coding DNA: TGTGCCAGCAAGGAGTTTGTGGACTATGGCTACACCTTC. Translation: CASKEFVDYGYTF.

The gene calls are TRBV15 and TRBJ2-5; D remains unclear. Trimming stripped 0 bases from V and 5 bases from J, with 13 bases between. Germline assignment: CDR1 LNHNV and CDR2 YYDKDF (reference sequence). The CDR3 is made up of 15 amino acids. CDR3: CATSRDPQPPETQYF. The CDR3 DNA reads TGTGCCACCAGCAGAGACCCTCAGCCGCCTGAGACCCAGTACTTC.

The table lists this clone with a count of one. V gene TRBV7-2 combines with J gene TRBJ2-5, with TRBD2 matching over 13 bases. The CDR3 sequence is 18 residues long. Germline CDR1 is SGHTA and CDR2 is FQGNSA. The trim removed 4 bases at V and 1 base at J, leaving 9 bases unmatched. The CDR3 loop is CASSSLGLAGVTQETQYF. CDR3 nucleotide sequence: TGTGCCAGCAGCTCCCTCGGACTAGCGGGGGTAACCCAAGAGACCCAGTACTTC.

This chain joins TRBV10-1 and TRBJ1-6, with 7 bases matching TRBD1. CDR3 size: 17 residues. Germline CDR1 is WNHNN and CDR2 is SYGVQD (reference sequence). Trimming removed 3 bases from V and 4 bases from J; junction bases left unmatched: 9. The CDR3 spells CASSESGQEEYNSPLHF. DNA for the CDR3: TGCGCCAGCAGTGAATCCGGACAGGAGGAATATAATTCACCCCTCCACTTT.

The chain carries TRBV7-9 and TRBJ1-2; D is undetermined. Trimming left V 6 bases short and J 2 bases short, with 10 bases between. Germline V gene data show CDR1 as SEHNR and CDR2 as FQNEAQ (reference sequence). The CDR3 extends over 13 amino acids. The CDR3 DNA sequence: TGTGCCAGCAGTCAAGCCGTAAACTATGGCTACACCTTC. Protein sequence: CASSQAVNYGYTF.

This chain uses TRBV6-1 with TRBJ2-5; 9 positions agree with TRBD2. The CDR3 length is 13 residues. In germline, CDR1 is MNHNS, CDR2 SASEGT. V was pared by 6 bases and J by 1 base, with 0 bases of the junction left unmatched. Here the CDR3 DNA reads TGTGCCAGCAGGACTAGCGGCCAAGAGACCCAGTACTTC. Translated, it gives CASRTSGQETQYF.

As DNA, the CDR3 is TGTGCCAGTATAAAAGCAGGGCAAGGTGAAAAACTGTTTTTT. Amino acid sequence: CASIKAGQGEKLFF. The chain combines TRBV19 with TRBJ1-4; possibly TRBD1 for D (5 bases). This CDR3 spans 14 amino acids. Germline CDR1 LNHDA, CDR2 SQIVND (reference sequence). V gave up 7 bases and J gave up 7 bases, with 16 bases separating them.

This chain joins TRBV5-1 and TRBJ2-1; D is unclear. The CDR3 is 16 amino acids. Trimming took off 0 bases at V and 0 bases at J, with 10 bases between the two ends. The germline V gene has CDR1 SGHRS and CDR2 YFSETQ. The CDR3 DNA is TGCGCCAGCAGCTTGGATAGCCCCAGCTCCTACAATGAGCAGTTCTTC. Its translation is CASSLDSPSSYNEQFF.

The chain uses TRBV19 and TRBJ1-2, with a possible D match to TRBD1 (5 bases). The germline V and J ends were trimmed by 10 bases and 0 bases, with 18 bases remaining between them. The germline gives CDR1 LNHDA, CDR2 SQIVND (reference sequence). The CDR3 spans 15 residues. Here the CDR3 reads CATHGEGTANYGYTF. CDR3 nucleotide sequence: TGTGCCACCCATGGGGAGGGGACCGCTAACTATGGCTACACCTTC.

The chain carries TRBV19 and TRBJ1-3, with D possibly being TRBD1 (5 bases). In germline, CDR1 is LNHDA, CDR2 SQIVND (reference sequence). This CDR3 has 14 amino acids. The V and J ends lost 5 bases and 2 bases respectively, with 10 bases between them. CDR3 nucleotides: TGTGCCAGTAGTGGGGCCCAAGCTGGAAACACCATATATTTT. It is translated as CASSGAQAGNTIYF.

CDR3 DNA sequence: TGCAGCGTTACGGGGGACAGCATAGAAAAACTGTTTTTT. Amino acid sequence: CSVTGDSIEKLFF. V usage is TRBV29-1 and J usage is TRBJ1-4; 7 bases agree with TRBD1. In germline, CDR1 is SQVTM, CDR2 ANQGSEA. J lost 8 bases, V lost 5 bases, and 8 bases had no gene match. The length of the CDR3 is 13 residues.

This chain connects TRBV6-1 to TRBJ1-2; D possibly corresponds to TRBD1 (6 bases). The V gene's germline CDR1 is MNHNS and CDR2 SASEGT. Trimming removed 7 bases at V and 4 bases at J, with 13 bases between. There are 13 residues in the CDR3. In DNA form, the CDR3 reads TGTGCCAGCATGCGAGACAGGAGCTATGGCTACACCTTC. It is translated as CASMRDRSYGYTF.

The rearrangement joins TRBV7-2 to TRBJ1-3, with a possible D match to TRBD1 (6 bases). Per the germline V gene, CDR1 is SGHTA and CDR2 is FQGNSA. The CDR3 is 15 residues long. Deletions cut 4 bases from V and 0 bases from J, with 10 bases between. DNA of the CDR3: TGTGCCAGCAGCTCCACAGGGACCTCTGGAAACACCATATATTTT. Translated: CASSSTGTSGNTIYF. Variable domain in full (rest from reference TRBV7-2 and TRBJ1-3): GAGVSQSPSNKVTEKGKDVELRCDPISGHTALYWYRQSLGQGLEFLIYFQGNSAPDKSGLPSDRFSAERTGGSVSTLTIQRTQQEDSAVYLCASSSTGTSGNTIYFGEGSWLTVV.

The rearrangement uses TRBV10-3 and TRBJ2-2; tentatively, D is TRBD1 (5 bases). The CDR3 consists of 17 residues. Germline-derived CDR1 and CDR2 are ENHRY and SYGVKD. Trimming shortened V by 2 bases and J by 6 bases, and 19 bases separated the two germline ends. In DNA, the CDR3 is TGTGCCATCAGTGAGAATCAGGGTAGGAAAGGATCCGGGGAGCTGTTTTTT. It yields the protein CAISENQGRKGSGELFF.

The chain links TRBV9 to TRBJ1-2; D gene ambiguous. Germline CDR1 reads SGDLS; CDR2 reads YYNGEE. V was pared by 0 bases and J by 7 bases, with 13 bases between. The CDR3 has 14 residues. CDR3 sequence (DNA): TGTGCCAGCAGCGTAGCAATGGGAGCGGGTGGCTACACCTTC. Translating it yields CASSVAMGAGGYTF.

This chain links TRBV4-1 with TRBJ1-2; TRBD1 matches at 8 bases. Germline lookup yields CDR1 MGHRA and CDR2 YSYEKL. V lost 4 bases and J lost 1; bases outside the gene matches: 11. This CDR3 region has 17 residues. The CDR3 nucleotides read TGCGCCAGCAGCCTACTATCCGGGACAGGCGTTAACTATGGCTACACCTTC. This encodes CASSLLSGTGVNYGYTF.

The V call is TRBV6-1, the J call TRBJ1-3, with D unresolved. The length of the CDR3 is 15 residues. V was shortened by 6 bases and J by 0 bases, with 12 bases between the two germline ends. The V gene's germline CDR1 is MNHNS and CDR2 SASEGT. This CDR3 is CASRGDNFSGNTIYF. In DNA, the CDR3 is TGTGCCAGCAGAGGCGACAACTTCTCTGGAAACACCATATATTTT.

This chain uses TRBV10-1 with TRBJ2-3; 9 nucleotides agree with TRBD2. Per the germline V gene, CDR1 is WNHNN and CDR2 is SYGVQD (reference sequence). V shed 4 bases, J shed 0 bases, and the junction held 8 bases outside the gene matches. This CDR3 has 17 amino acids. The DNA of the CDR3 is TGCGCCAGCAGTGCCGGAGCGGGGGGCCCTAGCACAGATACGCAGTATTTT. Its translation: CASSAGAGGPSTDTQYF.